This T cell receptor (beta chain) was obtained from a study of blood T cell repertoires in COVID-19. Overall study: Specimens from acute and convalescent COVID-19 originated in the United States, Italy and Spain.

Authors' processing steps: Researchers report that nucleated cell counts were estimated from reference gene primer amplification. Only in-frame clones appear in the TCRdb table, and some are missing; sequencing was by immunoSEQ multiplex PCR. That table furnishes V, J and clone size, whereas the DNA furnished D and trimming. Found here are fewer than 300,000 clones, approximately 85% of them singletons; the top ten hold around 1%. Germline V gene lookup returns CDR1 MDHEN and CDR2 SYDVKM. V shed 5 bases and J 0 bases; nucleotides not matched to a gene: 4. The length of the CDR3 is 15 residues. This clonotype originated in a human donor with COVID-19, enrolled during active disease. The donor label of this sample is uncertain. Sequencing was performed on peripheral blood. The chain has TRBV28 and TRBJ2-1; TRBD1 aligns across 7 bases. CDR3 nucleotide sequence: TGTGCCAGCAGTACCGGGACAGACTCCTACAATGAGCAGTTCTTC. Its protein product is CASSTGTDSYNEQFF.